One and the same sample provided the 9 T cell receptor beta chains below, sequenced in a study of blood T cell repertoires in COVID-19. Sequencing was performed with immunoSEQ multiplex PCR; in TCRdb, only in-frame clones are kept and a portion is missing. The profile shows about 360,000 clones, around nine tenths of them singletons. Sequenced input: peripheral blood. The source is a human donor in a cohort sampled during active COVID-19.

The chain has TRBV9 and TRBJ2-5; the D is unclear. The V end lost 0 bases, the J end lost 3 bases, and 9 bases lay between the germline ends. The CDR3 is made up of 14 amino acids. From germline, CDR1 is SGDLS and CDR2 YYNGEE. CDR3 nucleotide sequence: TGTGCCAGCAGCGTAGGCAGACAAAAAGAGACCCAGTACTTC. It encodes CASSVGRQKETQYF. Variable domain in full (rest from reference TRBV9 and TRBJ2-5): DSGVTQTPKHLITATGQRVTLRCSPRSGDLSVYWYQQSLDQGLQFLIQYYNGEERAKGNILERFSAQQFPDLHSELNLSSLELGDSALYFCASSVGRQKETQYFGPGTRLLVL.

J is TRBJ1-1 and V is TRBV6-5; D perhaps matches TRBD1 (6 bases). Germline-derived CDR1 and CDR2 are MNHEY and SVGAGI. V dropped 0 bases and J dropped 5 bases, with 13 bases sitting between them. The CDR3 extends over 15 amino acids. CDR3 residues: CASSYSPGRGTEAFF. The CDR3 DNA follows: TGTGCCAGCAGTTACTCTCCCGGGAGGGGGACTGAAGCTTTCTTT.

The V gene is TRBV6-4, the J gene TRBJ2-3; the D gene is possibly TRBD1 (6 bases). Germline V CDR1 and CDR2: MRHNA, SNTAGT. There are 15 residues in the CDR3. V lost 6 bases and J 3 bases, leaving 16 bases between the germline ends. The CDR3 bases are TGTGCCAGCAGCGAACAGGGTGTTGAGACAGATACGCAGTATTTT. It yields the protein CASSEQGVETDTQYF.

DNA of the CDR3: TGTGCCAGCAGCGTAGAGGGGACAGGCTTGGGCGGCTACACCTTC. Translated: CASSVEGTGLGGYTF. This chain joins TRBV9 and TRBJ1-2, with 8 bases that match TRBD1. V was clipped by 0 bases and J by 8 bases; unmatched bases: 9. Per the germline V gene, CDR1 is SGDLS and CDR2 is YYNGEE. The CDR3 length is 15 residues.

This clone appeared a few times. V and J are TRBV18 and TRBJ1-6, with D perhaps matching TRBD1 (6 bases). Per germline, CDR1 KGHSH and CDR2 LQKENI. The CDR3 spans 15 residues. The V and J ends lost 3 bases and 8 bases respectively, with 14 bases between them. The CDR3 protein is CASSPRQATDSPLHF. The CDR3 DNA is TGTGCCAGCTCACCTCGACAGGCGACGGATTCACCCCTCCACTTT.

The chain uses TRBV3-1 (or the pseudogene TRBV3-2) and TRBJ1-6; D is undetermined. The germline CDR1 and CDR2 sequences are LGHDT and YNNKEL (reference sequence). V gave up 6 bases and J gave up 9 bases, with 18 bases separating them. The length of the CDR3 is 15 residues. As DNA, the CDR3 is TGTGCCAGCAGTGGAATTGGGAGGGATGGTTCACCCCTCCACTTT. The encoded protein is CASSGIGRDGSPLHF.

This chain uses TRBV11-2 with TRBJ2-1; D is unclear. V gave up 1 base and J gave up 0 bases, with 13 bases separating them. The CDR3 is 17 amino acids. Germline V gives CDR1 SGHAT, CDR2 FQNNGV. CDR3 loop: CASSLVWSASSYNEQFF. The CDR3 DNA follows: TGTGCCAGCAGCTTAGTTTGGTCCGCTAGCTCCTACAATGAGCAGTTCTTC.

Remarks on this clone: This sample includes further DNA sequences coding for the same CDR3. The chain joins TRBV5-1 to TRBJ2-2, with D possibly being TRBD1 (6 bases). CDR1 SGHRS and CDR2 YFSETQ come from the germline V gene. The CDR3 runs 15 residues. The germline V and J ends were trimmed by 1 base and 4 bases, with 11 bases remaining between them. The CDR3 nucleotides are TGCGCCAGCAGCTTGAGTCAGGGGAGCACCGGGGAGCTGTTTTTT. Protein sequence: CASSLSQGSTGELFF.

V gene TRBV24-1 combines with J gene TRBJ1-1; 9 nucleotides match TRBD1. CDR3 length equals 15 residues. Trimming at V came to 3 bases and at J to 5 bases, leaving 6 bases not matched to a gene. Germline V gene data show CDR1 as KGHDR and CDR2 as SFDVKD. CDR3 DNA: TGTGCCACCAGTGATGCGGACAGGGGACGGACTGAAGCTTTCTTT. This gives the protein CATSDADRGRTEAFF.